This T cell receptor beta chain was obtained from a study of blood T cell repertoires in COVID-19. Study in general: Acute and convalescent COVID-19 samples came from the United States, Italy and Spain. PBMCs, B-cell-depleted T cells, or T cells were the source of the cDNA or gDNA that made up the material.

Original data processing: Nucleated cell number was recorded as an estimate derived from reference gene primer amplification. Generated by immunoSEQ multiplex PCR, the TCRdb table keeps only in-frame clones and is missing some. V and J calls and clone size are those listed in that table; D and trimming were worked out from the DNA. Among roughly 70,000 clones listed, 80% were seen once. Sequenced sample: peripheral blood. The sequence was collected from a man between 65 and 85 years old who had recovered from COVID-19.

CDR3 residues: CSVGGGSGANVLTF. In DNA form, the CDR3 reads TGCAGCGTTGGAGGAGGCTCTGGGGCCAACGTCCTGACTTTC. V usage is TRBV29-1 and J usage is TRBJ2-6; tentatively, D is TRBD2 (5 bases). Germline-derived CDR1 and CDR2 are SQVTM and ANQGSEA. CDR3 length: 14 residues. V was pared by 4 bases and J by 0 bases, with 7 bases between.